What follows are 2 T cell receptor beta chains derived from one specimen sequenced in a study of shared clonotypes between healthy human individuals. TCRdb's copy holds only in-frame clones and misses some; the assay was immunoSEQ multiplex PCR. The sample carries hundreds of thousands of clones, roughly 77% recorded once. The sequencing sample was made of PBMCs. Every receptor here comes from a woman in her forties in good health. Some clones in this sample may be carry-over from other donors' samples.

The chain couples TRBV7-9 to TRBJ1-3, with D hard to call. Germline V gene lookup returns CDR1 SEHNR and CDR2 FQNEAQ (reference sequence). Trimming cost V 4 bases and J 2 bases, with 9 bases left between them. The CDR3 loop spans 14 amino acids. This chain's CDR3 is CASSSGTTGNTIYF. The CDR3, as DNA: TGTGCCAGCAGCTCAGGTACAACTGGAAACACCATATATTTT.

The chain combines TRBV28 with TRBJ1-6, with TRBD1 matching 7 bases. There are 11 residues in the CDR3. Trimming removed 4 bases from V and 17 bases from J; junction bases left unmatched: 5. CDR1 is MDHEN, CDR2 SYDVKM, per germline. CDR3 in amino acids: CASSSDREIHF. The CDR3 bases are TGTGCCAGCAGTTCAGACAGGGAGATCCACTTT.